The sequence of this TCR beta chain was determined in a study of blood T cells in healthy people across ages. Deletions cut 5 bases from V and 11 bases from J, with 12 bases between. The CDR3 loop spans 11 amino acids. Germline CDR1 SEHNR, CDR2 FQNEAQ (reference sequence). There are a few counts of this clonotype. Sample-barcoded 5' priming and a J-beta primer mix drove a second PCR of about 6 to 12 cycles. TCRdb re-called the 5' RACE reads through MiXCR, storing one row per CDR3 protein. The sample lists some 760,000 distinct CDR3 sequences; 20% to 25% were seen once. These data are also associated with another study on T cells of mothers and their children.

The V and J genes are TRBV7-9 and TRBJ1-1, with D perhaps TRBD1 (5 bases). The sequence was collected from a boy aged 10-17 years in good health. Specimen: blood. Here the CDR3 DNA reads TGTGCCAGCAGCACAGGACCCAACGCTTTCTTT. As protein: CASSTGPNAFF.